The clone carrying this TCR beta chain was picked up many times. The target antigen is unknown. Other DNA sequences in the same sample also yield this CDR3. This sample stems from a study of CD8+ T cells in alopecia areata. Turning to the study itself: Treated patients swallowed 5 to 10 mg of oral tofacitinib twice daily. Patients remained on tofacitinib for 6 to 18 months and then went 6 months without it.

Specified treatment: oral pan-JAK inhibitor, 5-10 mg twice daily. Reverse transcription of extracted RNA yielded cDNA, which provided the sequencing template. This table comes from immunoSEQ multiplex PCR, and its TCRdb copy is limited to in-frame clones, with some not included. This repertoire shows 150,000 to 200,000 clones, 60% found once; its top ten account for just over 1%. Regarding the study as a whole: Higher clonality than in normal scalp was seen in lesional scalp, especially alopecia totalis/universalis.

Trimming cost V 2 bases and J 4 bases; bases outside gene matches: 4. Looked up from germline, CDR1 is SGHRS and CDR2 is YFSETQ. CDR3 length: 16 amino acids. The sequenced sample was CD4+ T cells sorted from blood, obtained at week 24, from a patient treated with tofacitinib. This receptor was identified in a human donor with alopecia areata. The J gene is TRBJ2-3, the V gene TRBV5-1; 13 positions agree with TRBD2. CDR3 amino acids: CASSLRTSGGSDTQYF. As DNA, the CDR3 is TGCGCCAGCAGCTTACGGACTAGCGGGGGTTCAGATACGCAGTATTTT.